The 15 T cell receptor beta chains reported below all come from one sample, sequenced in a study of blood T cell repertoires in COVID-19. Libraries were prepared by immunoSEQ multiplex PCR; TCRdb keeps only in-frame clonotypes and omits some of them. The profile shows about 350,000 clones, roughly 87% of them singletons. Input material: peripheral blood. These receptors all come from a man aged 25 to 40 with COVID-19, enrolled during active disease.

This clone was counted between two and nine times. V gene TRBV7-9 combines with J gene TRBJ2-7; 7 bases map to TRBD1. V dropped 6 bases and J dropped 0; count of bases not matched to a gene: 8. The CDR3 spans 15 residues. Germline CDR1 and CDR2: SEHNR and FQNEAQ (reference sequence). The CDR3 nucleotides read TGTGCCAGCAGTCCCCGGGACAGTAACTCCTACGAGCAGTACTTC. Translation gives CASSPRDSNSYEQYF.

CDR3 bases: TGTGCCTGGAGTATAAGCGCCAACGAGCAGTACTTC. Protein: CAWSISANEQYF. The J gene is TRBJ2-7, the V gene TRBV30; no clear D gene. Germline V CDR1 and CDR2: GTSNPN, SVGIG (reference sequence). Trimming took off 2 bases at V and 5 bases at J, with 10 bases between the two ends. CDR3 length: 12 amino acids.

The V and J genes are TRBV25-1 and TRBJ2-2, with 11 bases matching TRBD2. Trimming at V came to 8 bases and at J to 8 bases, leaving 4 bases not matched to a gene. Germline values: CDR1 MGHDK, CDR2 SYGVNS. The CDR3 has 13 amino acids. CDR3 loop: CASSLAGEGELFF. DNA of the CDR3: TGTGCCAGCTCACTAGCGGGGGAGGGGGAGCTGTTTTTT.

The rearrangement links TRBV11-2 to TRBJ2-7, with 8 bases matching TRBD2. The CDR3 loop spans 14 amino acids. The germline V gene has CDR1 SGHAT and CDR2 FQNNGV. The J segment lost 7 bases and the V segment lost 4 bases, leaving 9 bases of the junction unmatched. CDR3 nucleotides: TGTGCCAGCAGCTCCCGACTAGCGACGGGGGAGCAGTACTTC. This codes for CASSSRLATGEQYF.

The chain combines TRBV28 with TRBJ2-5; D is ambiguous. CDR1 and CDR2 (germline): MDHEN, SYDVKM. This CDR3 contains 15 residues. The V end lost 2 bases, the J end lost 1 base, and 11 bases lay between the germline ends. Here the CDR3 reads CASSLPDSSQETQYF. The CDR3 region has the DNA TGTGCCAGCAGTTTACCCGACTCATCCCAAGAGACCCAGTACTTC.

This chain connects TRBV19 to TRBJ1-1; tentative D call: TRBD1 (5 bases). This CDR3 region has 14 residues. V lost 5 bases and J 4 bases, leaving 14 bases between the germline ends. Germline assignment: CDR1 LNHDA and CDR2 SQIVND (reference sequence). In DNA, the CDR3 is TGTGCCAGTAGTGTCCTCCGGGGGGTCACTGAAGCTTTCTTT. Translation: CASSVLRGVTEAFF. Based on the CDR3 plus reference TRBV19 and TRBJ1-1, the full variable domain is DGGITQSPKYLFRKEGQNVTLSCEQNLNHDAMYWYRQDPGQGLRLIYYSQIVNDFQKGDIAEGYSVSREKKESFPLTVTSAQKNPTAFYLCASSVLRGVTEAFFGQGTRLTVV.

V and J are TRBV7-2 and TRBJ1-4; TRBD1 matches 9 bases. Looked up from germline, CDR1 is SGHTA and CDR2 is FQGNSA. The CDR3 sequence is 16 residues long. The ends lost 0 bases at V and 8 bases at J; junction bases unmatched: 7. The CDR3 loop is CASSLASTGGWEKLFF. The CDR3 DNA follows: TGTGCCAGCAGCTTAGCCTCGACAGGGGGGTGGGAAAAACTGTTTTTT.

This clone came up once. The chain uses TRBV11-3 and TRBJ1-6; no firm D call. CDR1 is SGHNT, CDR2 YENEEA, per germline. Trimming left V 5 bases short and J 8 bases short, with 10 bases between. CDR3 length equals 13 residues. The CDR3 here is CASSLTGYSPLHF. CDR3 sequence (DNA): TGTGCCAGCAGCCTAACGGGTTATTCACCCCTCCACTTT.

This sequence joins TRBV5-1 and TRBJ1-5, with 9 bases identical to TRBD1. Germline CDR1 is SGHRS and CDR2 is YFSETQ. The ends lost 4 bases at V and 2 bases at J; junction bases unmatched: 13. This CDR3 has 18 residues. The CDR3, as DNA: TGCGCCAGCAGCCCTAGCCCGACAGGGGGTACGGGCAATCAGCCCCAGCATTTT. Protein product: CASSPSPTGGTGNQPQHF.

The V call is TRBV5-4, the J call TRBJ2-2; D is perhaps TRBD2 (6 bases). Trimming took off 2 bases at V and 7 bases at J, with 12 bases between the two ends. Germline CDR1 SGHNT, CDR2 YYREEE (reference sequence). The CDR3 has 14 residues. The CDR3 nucleotides are TGTGCCAGCAGCTTCGGTGGAGGGGTCGGGGAGCTGTTTTTT. Translating it yields CASSFGGGVGELFF.

This chain links TRBV27 with TRBJ2-2, with 10 nucleotides matching TRBD2. V dropped 4 bases and J dropped 9; count of bases not matched to a gene: 5. Germline V CDR1 and CDR2: MNHEY, SMNVEV (reference sequence). This CDR3 has 14 residues. For the CDR3, the DNA is TGTGCCAGCAGTTCCGGGACTAGCGTTAGGGAGCTGTTTTTT. Translating it yields CASSSGTSVRELFF.

The chain is built from TRBV7-3 and TRBJ2-7; TRBD1 is a possible D gene (6 bases). Germline V gene sequence: CDR1 SGHTA, CDR2 FQGTGA. Trimming shortened V by 2 bases and J by 3 bases, and 8 bases separated the two germline ends. The CDR3 has 13 amino acids. CDR3 in DNA: TGTGCCAGCAGCTTAGGACAGTTCTACGAGCAGTACTTC. This translates into CASSLGQFYEQYF.

This rearrangement joins TRBV2 to TRBJ2-4, with 9 bases aligning to TRBD1. Germline V lookup: CDR1 SNHLY, CDR2 FYNNEI. V was clipped by 2 bases and J by 8 bases; unmatched bases: 4. The CDR3 totals 14 residues. CDR3 DNA: TGTGCCAGCAGTGAATACAGGGGGCGGGACATTCAGTACTTC. This sequence encodes CASSEYRGRDIQYF.

The chain uses TRBV28 and TRBJ1-1; 7 nucleotides line up with TRBD1. The CDR3 loop spans 16 amino acids. V was pared by 7 bases and J by 5 bases, with 16 bases of the junction left unmatched. The germline gives CDR1 MDHEN, CDR2 SYDVKM. The CDR3 DNA follows: TGTGCCAGCACCACACCACGCCCAGGGGGACGGACTGAAGCTTTCTTT. This codes for CASTTPRPGGRTEAFF.

This clone was seen more than once but under ten times. J is TRBJ2-1 and V is TRBV7-9; D gene unclear. The CDR3 consists of 12 residues. Germline CDR1 reads SEHNR; CDR2 reads FQNEAQ (reference sequence). The V end lost 1 base, the J end lost 10 bases, and 8 bases lay between the germline ends. The CDR3 protein is CASSLDYREQFF. CDR3 sequence (DNA): TGTGCCAGCAGCTTAGACTACCGAGAGCAGTTCTTC.